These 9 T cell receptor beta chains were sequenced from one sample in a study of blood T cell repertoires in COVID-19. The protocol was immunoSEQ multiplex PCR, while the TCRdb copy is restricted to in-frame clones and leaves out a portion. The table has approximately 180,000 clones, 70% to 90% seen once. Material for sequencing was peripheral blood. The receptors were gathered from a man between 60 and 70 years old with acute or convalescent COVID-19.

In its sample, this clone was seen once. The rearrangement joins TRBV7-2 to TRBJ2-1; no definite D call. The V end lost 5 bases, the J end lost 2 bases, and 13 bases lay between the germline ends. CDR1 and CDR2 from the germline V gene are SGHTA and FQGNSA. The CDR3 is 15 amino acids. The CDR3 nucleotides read TGTGCCAGCAGCCCCCGGCGGAACACCTACAATGAGCAGTTCTTC. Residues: CASSPRRNTYNEQFF.

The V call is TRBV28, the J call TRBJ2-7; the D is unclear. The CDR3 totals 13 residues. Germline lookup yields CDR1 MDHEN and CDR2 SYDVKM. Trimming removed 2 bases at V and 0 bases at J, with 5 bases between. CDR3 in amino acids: CASSLRSSYEQYF. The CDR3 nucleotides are TGTGCCAGCAGTTTAAGGAGCTCCTACGAGCAGTACTTC.

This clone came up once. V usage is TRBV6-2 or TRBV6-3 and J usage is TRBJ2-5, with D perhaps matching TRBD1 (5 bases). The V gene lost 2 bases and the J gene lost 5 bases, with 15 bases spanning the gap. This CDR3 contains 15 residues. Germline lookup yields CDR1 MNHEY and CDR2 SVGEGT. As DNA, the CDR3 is TGTGCCAGCAGTTACAGAGGCAGGGTGGGGGAGACCCAGTACTTC. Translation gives CASSYRGRVGETQYF.

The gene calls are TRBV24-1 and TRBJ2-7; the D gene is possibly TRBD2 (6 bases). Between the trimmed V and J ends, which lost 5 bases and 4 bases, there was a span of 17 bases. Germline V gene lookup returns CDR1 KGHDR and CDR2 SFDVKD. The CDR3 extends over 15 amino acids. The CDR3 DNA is TGTGCCACCAGTGGCACCGGGACTGCAAGATACGAGCAGTACTTC. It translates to CATSGTGTARYEQYF.

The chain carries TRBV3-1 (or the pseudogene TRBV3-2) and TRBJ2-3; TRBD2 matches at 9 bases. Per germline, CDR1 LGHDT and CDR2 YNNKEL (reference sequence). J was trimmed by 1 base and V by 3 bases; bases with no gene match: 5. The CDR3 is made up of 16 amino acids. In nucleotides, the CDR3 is TGTGCCAGCAGCCAGGGGACTAGCAGAGGCACAGATACGCAGTATTTT. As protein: CASSQGTSRGTDTQYF.

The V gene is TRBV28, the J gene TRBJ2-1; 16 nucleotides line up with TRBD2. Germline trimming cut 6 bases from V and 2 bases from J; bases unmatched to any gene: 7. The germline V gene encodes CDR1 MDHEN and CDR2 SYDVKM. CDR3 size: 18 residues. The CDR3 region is CASSVTGTSGRAYNEQFF. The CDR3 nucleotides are TGTGCCAGCAGCGTTACCGGGACTAGCGGGAGGGCCTACAATGAGCAGTTCTTC.

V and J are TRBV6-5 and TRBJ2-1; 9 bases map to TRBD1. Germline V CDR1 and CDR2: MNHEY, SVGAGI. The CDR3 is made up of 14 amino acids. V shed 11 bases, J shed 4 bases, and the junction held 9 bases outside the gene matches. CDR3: CAGEGQGGYNEQFF. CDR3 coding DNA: TGTGCCGGCGAGGGACAGGGAGGGTACAATGAGCAGTTCTTC.

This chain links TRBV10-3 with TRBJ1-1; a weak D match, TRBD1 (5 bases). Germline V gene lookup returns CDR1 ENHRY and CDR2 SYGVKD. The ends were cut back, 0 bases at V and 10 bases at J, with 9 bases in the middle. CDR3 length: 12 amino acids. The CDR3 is CAISESDSTAFF. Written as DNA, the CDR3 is TGTGCCATCAGTGAGTCCGACAGTACAGCTTTCTTT.

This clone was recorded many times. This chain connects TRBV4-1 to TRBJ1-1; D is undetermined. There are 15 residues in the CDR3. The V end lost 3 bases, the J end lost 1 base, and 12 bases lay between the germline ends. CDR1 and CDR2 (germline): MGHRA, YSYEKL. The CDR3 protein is CASSQLLRENTEAFF. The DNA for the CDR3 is TGCGCCAGCAGCCAGCTACTGCGGGAGAACACTGAAGCTTTCTTT.